The clone carrying this T cell receptor beta chain appeared many times. What it binds is not known. Every donor contributed about 10 milliliters of peripheral blood by blood draw. This CDR3 comprises 10 residues. Trimming cost V 4 bases and J 1 base, with 1 base left between them. Germline-derived CDR1 and CDR2 are SQVTM and ANQGSEA. Alongside a J-beta primer mix, a sample-barcoded 5' primer served in a second PCR lasting roughly 6 to 11 cycles. TCRdb processed the 5' RACE reads anew with MiXCR; each CDR3 protein has one entry. This table has about 930,000 distinct CDR3 sequences, about 27% appearing once. The sample comes from a study of blood T cells in healthy people across ages. The study's findings and limits: Unknown CMV status may confound age-related changes in expanded clones.

This sample also belongs to another study, concerning T cells of mothers and their children. That publication notes: Reads recorded for TCR beta CDR3 numbered over 8 million per mother and several million per child.

The receptor was derived from a woman between 35 and 50 years old in good health. Sequences were obtained from blood. The V call is TRBV29-1, the J call TRBJ1-1; unclear D gene. Here the CDR3 reads CSVGNTEAFF. CDR3 sequence (DNA): TGCAGCGTTGGGAACACTGAAGCTTTCTTT.